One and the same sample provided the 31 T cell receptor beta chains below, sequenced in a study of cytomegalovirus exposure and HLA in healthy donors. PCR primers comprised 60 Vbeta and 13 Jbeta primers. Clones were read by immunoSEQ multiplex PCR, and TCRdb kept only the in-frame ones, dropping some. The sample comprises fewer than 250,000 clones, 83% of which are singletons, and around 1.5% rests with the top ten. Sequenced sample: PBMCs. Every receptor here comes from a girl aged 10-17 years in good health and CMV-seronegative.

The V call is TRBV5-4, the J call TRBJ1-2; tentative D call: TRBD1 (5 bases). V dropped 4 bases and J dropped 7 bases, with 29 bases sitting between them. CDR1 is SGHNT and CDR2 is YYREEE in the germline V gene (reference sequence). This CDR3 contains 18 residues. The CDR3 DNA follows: TGTGCCAGCAGCCAGGCTAGAGGGGTCGGTGGACTATTCGGTGGCTACACCTTC. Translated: CASSQARGVGGLFGGYTF.

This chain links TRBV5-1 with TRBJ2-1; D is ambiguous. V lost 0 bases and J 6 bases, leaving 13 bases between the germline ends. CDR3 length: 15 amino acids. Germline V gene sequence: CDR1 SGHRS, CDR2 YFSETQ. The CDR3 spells CASSLALTESNEQFF. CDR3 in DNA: TGCGCCAGCAGCTTGGCGCTCACCGAGAGCAATGAGCAGTTCTTC.

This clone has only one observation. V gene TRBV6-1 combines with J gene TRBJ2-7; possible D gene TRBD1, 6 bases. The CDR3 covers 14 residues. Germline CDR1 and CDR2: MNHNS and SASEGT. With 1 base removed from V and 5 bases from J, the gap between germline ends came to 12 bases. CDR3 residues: CASSEGRGINEQYF. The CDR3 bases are TGTGCCAGCAGTGAAGGCAGGGGCATAAACGAGCAGTACTTC.

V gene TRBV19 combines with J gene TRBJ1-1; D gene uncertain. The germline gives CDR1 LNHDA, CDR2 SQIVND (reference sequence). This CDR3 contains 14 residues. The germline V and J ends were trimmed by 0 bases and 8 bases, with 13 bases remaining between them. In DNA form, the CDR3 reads TGTGCCAGTAGTATAGAGGGCAGACGAACAGAAGCTTTCTTT. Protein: CASSIEGRRTEAFF.

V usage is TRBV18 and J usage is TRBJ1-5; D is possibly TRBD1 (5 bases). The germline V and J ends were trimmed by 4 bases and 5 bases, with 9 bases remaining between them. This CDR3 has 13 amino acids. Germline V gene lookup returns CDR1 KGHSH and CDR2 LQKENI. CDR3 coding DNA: TGTGCCAGCTCACGAACAGGTGATCAGCCCCAGCATTTT. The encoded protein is CASSRTGDQPQHF.

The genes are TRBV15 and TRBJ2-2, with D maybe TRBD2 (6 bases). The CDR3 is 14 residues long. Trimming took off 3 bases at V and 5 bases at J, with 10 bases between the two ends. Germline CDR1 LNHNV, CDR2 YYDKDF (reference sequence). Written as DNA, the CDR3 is TGTGCCACCAGCAGGACGGGAGATACCGGGGAGCTGTTTTTT. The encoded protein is CATSRTGDTGELFF.

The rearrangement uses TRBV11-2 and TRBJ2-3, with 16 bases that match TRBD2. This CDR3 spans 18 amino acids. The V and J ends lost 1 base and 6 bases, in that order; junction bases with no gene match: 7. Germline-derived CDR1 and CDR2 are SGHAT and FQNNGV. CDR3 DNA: TGTGCCAGCAGCTTAGCATCAAAGGGACTAGCGGGAGGGGATACGCAGTATTTT. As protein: CASSLASKGLAGGDTQYF.

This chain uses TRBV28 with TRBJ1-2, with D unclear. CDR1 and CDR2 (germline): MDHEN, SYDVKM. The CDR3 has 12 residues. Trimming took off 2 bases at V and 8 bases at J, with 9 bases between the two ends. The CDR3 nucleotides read TGTGCCAGCAGTTTACCTAGATGGGGCTACACCTTC. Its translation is CASSLPRWGYTF.

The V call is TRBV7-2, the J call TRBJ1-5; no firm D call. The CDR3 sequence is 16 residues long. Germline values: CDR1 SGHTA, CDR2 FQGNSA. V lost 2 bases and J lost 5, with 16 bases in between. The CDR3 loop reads CASSLRPGQRHQPQHF. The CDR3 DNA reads TGTGCCAGCAGCTTAAGGCCAGGCCAACGGCATCAGCCCCAGCATTTT.

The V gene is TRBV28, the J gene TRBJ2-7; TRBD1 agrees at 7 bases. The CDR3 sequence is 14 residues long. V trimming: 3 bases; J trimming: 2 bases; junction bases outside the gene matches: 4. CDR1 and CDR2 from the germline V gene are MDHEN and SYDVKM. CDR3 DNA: TGTGCCAGCAGTTTTGTGACAGGGACCTACGAGCAGTACTTC. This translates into CASSFVTGTYEQYF. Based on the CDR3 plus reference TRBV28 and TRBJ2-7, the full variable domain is DVKVTQSSRYLVKRTGEKVFLECVQDMDHENMFWYRQDPGLGLRLIYFSYDVKMKEKGDIPEGYSVSREKKERFSLILESASTNQTSMYLCASSFVTGTYEQYFGPGTRLTVT.

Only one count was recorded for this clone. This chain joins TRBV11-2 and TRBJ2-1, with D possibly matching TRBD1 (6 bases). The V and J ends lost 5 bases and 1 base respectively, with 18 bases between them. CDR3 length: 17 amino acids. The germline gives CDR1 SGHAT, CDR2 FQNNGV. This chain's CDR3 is CASSTSPGAISYNEQFF. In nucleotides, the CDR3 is TGTGCCAGCAGCACTTCTCCAGGGGCCATTTCCTACAATGAGCAGTTCTTC.

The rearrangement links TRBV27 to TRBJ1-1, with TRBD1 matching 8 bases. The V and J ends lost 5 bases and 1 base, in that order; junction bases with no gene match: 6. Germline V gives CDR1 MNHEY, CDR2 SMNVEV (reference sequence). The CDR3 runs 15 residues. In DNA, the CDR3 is TGTGCCAGCAGTAGGCAGGGGGCTACGAACACTGAAGCTTTCTTT. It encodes CASSRQGATNTEAFF.

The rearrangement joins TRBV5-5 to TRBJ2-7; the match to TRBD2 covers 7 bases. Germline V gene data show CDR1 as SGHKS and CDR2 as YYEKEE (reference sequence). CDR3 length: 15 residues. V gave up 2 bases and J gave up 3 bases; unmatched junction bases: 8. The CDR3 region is CASSFPTSYNYEQYF. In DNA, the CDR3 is TGTGCCAGCAGCTTCCCGACTAGCTACAACTACGAGCAGTACTTC. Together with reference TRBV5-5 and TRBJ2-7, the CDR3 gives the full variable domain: DAGVTQSPTHLIKTRGQQVTLRCSPISGHKSVSWYQQVLGQGPQFIFQYYEKEERGRGNFPDRFSARQFPNYSSELNVNALLLGDSALYLCASSFPTSYNYEQYFGPGTRLTVT.

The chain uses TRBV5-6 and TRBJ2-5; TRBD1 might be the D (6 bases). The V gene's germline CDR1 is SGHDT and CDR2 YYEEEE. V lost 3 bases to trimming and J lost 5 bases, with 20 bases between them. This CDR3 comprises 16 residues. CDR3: CASSSYRTGSGETQYF. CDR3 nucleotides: TGTGCCAGCAGCTCATATAGAACAGGGTCCGGGGAGACCCAGTACTTC.

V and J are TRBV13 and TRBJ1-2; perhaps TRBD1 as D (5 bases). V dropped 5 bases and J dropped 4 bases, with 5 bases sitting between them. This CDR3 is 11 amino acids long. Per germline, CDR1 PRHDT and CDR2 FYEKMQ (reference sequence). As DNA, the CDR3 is TGTGCCAGCAGCGACAGCTATGGCTACACCTTC. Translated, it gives CASSDSYGYTF.

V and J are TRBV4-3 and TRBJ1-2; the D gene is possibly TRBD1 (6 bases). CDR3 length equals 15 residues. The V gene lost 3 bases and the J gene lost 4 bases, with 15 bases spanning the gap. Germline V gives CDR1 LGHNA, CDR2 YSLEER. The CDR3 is CASSHTGRGSYGYTF. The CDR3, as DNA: TGCGCCAGCAGCCACACAGGGAGGGGCTCCTATGGCTACACCTTC.

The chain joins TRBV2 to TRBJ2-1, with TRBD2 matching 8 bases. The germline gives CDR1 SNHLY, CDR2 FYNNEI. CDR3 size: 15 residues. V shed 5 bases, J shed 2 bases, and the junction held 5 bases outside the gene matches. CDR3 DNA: TGTGCCAGCAGTTCCAGTAGCGGGGCCTACAATGAGCAGTTCTTC. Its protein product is CASSSSSGAYNEQFF.

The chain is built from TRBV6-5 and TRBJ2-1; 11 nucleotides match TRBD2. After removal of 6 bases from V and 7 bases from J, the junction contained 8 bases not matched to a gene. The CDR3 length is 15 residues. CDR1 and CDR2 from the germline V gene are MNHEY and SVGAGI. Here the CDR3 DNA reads TGTGCCAGCAGATTCGGTAGCGGGAGGGGGAATGAGCAGTTCTTC. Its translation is CASRFGSGRGNEQFF.

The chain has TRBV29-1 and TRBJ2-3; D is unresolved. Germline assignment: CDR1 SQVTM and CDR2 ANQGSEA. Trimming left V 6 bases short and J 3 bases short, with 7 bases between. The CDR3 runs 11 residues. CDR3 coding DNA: TGCAGCGTGGCTCTGACAGATACGCAGTATTTT. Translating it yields CSVALTDTQYF.

The DNA of the CDR3 is TGTGCCAGCAGTTCAGGTCCTGCGGGTGGCTACACCTTC. The encoded protein is CASSSGPAGGYTF. The V and J genes are TRBV27 and TRBJ1-2; D unresolved. Trimming took off 4 bases at V and 7 bases at J, with 13 bases between the two ends. Germline V gives CDR1 MNHEY, CDR2 SMNVEV (reference sequence). The CDR3 contains 13 residues.

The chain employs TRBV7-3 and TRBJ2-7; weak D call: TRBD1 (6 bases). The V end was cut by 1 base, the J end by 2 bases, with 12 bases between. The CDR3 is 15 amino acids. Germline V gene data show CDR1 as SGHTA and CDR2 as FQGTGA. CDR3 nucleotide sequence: TGTGCCAGCAGCTTAATACGGGACAAGGCCTACGAGCAGTACTTC. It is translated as CASSLIRDKAYEQYF.

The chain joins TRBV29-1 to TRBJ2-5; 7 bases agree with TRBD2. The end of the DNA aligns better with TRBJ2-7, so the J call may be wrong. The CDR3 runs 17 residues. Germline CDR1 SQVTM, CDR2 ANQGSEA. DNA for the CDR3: TGCAGCGTTGAAGGGAGGATTTTGGCGGGAGACCCCTACGAGCAGTACTTC. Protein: CSVEGRILAGDPYEQYF.

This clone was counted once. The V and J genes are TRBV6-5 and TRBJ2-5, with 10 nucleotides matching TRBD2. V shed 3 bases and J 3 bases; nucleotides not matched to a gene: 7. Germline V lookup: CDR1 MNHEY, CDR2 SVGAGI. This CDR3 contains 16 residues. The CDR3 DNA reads TGTGCCAGCAGTTATCTACTAGCGGGGCGCGAAGAGACCCAGTACTTC. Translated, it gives CASSYLLAGREETQYF.

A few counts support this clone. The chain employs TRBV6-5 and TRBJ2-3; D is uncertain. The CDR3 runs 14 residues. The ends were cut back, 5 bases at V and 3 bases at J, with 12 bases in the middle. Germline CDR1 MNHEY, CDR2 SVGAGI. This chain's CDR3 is CASSRKAGTDTQYF. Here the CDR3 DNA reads TGTGCCAGCAGTCGAAAGGCCGGGACAGATACGCAGTATTTT.

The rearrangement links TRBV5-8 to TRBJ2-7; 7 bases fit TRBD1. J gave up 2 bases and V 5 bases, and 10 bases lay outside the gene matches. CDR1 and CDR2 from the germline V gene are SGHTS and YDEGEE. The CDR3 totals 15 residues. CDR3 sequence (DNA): TGTGCCAGCAGTTTTGGGACAGCGGAGGCCTACGAGCAGTACTTC. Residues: CASSFGTAEAYEQYF.

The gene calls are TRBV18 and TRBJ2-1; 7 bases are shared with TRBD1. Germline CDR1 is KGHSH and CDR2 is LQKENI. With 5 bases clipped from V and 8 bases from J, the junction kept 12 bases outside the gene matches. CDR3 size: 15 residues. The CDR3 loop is CASSTLPQGIDEQFF. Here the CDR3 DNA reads TGTGCCAGCTCAACCCTCCCACAGGGGATCGATGAGCAGTTCTTC.

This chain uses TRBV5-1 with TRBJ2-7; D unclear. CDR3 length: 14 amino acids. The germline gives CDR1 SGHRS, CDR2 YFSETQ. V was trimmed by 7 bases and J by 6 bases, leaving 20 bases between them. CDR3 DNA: TGCGCCAGCTTAACTTCCATCCCTCCCGCCGAGCAGTACTTC. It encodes CASLTSIPPAEQYF.

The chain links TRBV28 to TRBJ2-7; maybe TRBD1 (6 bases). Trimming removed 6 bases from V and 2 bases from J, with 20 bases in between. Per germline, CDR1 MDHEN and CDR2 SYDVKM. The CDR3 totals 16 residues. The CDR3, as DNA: TGTGCCAGCAGATCCCTCAGGGGAGCTGGGGCCTACGAGCAGTACTTC. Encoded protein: CASRSLRGAGAYEQYF. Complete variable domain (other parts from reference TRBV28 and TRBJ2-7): DVKVTQSSRYLVKRTGEKVFLECVQDMDHENMFWYRQDPGLGLRLIYFSYDVKMKEKGDIPEGYSVSREKKERFSLILESASTNQTSMYLCASRSLRGAGAYEQYFGPGTRLTVT.

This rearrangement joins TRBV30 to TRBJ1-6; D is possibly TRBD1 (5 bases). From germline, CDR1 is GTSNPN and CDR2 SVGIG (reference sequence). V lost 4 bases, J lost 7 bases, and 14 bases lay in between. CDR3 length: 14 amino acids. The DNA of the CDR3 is TGTGCCTGGAACTTACCAGGGCCCAATTCACCCCTCCACTTT. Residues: CAWNLPGPNSPLHF.

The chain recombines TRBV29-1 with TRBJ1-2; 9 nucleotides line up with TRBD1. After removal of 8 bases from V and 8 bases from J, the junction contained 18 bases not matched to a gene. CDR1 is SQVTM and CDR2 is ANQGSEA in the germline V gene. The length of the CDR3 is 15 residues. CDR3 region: CSISGQGGGGFGYTF. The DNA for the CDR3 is TGCAGCATTTCGGGACAGGGCGGAGGGGGTTTCGGCTACACCTTC.

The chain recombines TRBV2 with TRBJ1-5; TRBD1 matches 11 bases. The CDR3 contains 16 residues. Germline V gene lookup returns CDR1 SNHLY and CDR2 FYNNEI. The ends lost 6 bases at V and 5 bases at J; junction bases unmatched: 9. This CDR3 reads CASSPVDRGLYQPQHF. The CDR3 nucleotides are TGTGCCAGCAGCCCAGTGGACAGGGGGCTATATCAGCCCCAGCATTTT. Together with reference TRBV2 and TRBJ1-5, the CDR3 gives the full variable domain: EPEVTQTPSHQVTQMGQEVILRCVPISNHLYFYWYRQILGQKVEFLVSFYNNEISEKSEIFDDQFSVERPDGSNFTLKIRSTKLEDSAMYFCASSPVDRGLYQPQHFGDGTRLSIL.